One T cell receptor (beta chain) is described in this entry. This clonotype was found a few times. Its antigen specificity is not known. Qualities for individual bases were not recorded, and no much larger clone is one base off. The data stem from a study of T-cell reconstitution after alpha-beta-depleted transplantation in children (TCRdb year 2016). Context from the whole study: The study quantitatively tracked T-cell immune reconstitution after TCRalphabeta/CD19-depleted allogeneic hematopoietic cell transplantation in children using TCR repertoire profiling. Beyond this particular receptor, the publication reports: Apparently early alphabetaT-cell count recovery about two months after transplant reportedly relied on only several hundred rapidly expanded clones derived from non-depleted graft cells. Hyperexpanded clone frequencies declined over subsequent months; after one year, T-cell counts and TCRbeta diversity were mostly attributed to newly produced T cells. In some patients, the high TCRbeta diversity seen at day 60 was put down to recipient T cells and intrathymic progenitors that had survived conditioning.

The trim is 6 bases for V and 1 base for J, with a gap of 10 bases between the germline ends. Via the germline V gene, CDR1 is MGHDK and CDR2 SYGVNS. The CDR3 runs 15 amino acids, cysteine and phenylalanine included. This entry keeps only the CDR3 DNA: 45 bases, framed from base 1. The library was generated by PCR. TCRdb names Illumina HiSeq 2500 as the instrument used. To normalize quantification of the TCRbeta repertoire, the TCR libraries were built with molecular barcoding that relied on unique molecular identifiers. Clones were called with MiXCR by TCRdb after fastp trimmed the public reads at Q25, and only in-frame beta chains were retained. All rows with the same CDR3 protein become a single entry with the most common DNA and genes. The sample table records roughly 200,000 distinct CDR3 sequences; 5.5% to 7% of these occur just once. The leading ten clones occupy approximately 5.7% of the sample.

The label giving this sample's treatment or condition can be read as: allogeneic hematopoietic cell transplantation with graft depleted of TCRalphabeta T cells and CD19 B cells. The children who served as transplant recipients had been given grafts of TCRalphabeta/CD19-depleted allogeneic hematopoietic cells. Sample: PBMCs, taken before TCRalphabeta/CD19-depleted stem cell transplant. The sequence links TRBV25-1 to TRBJ2-6, with no confidently assigned D gene. The sequence was collected from a boy aged 2 to 10 with acute lymphoblastic leukemia, due to receive a stem cell transplant. The DNA sequence is TGTGCCAGCAGCACACAGCGTTCTGGGGCCAACGTCCTGACTTTC. It translates as CASSTQRSGANVLTF.